The rows below give T cell receptor beta chains drawn from one sample of a study of T cell repertoires and HLA-DP antigens. Data came from immunoSEQ multiplex PCR; TCRdb stores just in-frame clones and leaves some out. The sample holds approximately 90,000 clones; approximately 86% are singletons and the top ten take roughly 1.5%. Antigens of these TCRs are unknown. The material sequenced was CD4+ T cells from PBMCs. All receptors come from a man aged 50 to 59 in good health and CMV-seronegative. Both conserved end residues are part of each CDR3. Each record gives: CDR3 DNA, CDR3 protein, D gene, clone size, V gene, J gene. D genes are given only for firm matches. Clone size is shown for a subset of rows, as once, few, many or a class of expanded clone.

CDR3 DNA: TGTGCCAGCAGTAGACAGAGCACAGATACGCAGTATTTT
CDR3 protein: CASSRQSTDTQYF
D gene: NA
clone size: once
V gene: TRBV6-4
J gene: TRBJ2-3

CDR3 DNA: TGTGCCAGTAGCCGGACGAACTATGGCTACACCTTC
CDR3 protein: CASSRTNYGYTF
D gene: NA
clone size: once
V gene: TRBV19
J gene: TRBJ1-2

CDR3 DNA: TGTGCCAGCAGCGTAGACTTGCAAGAGACCCAGTACTTC
CDR3 protein: CASSVDLQETQYF
D gene: NA
clone size: NA
V gene: TRBV9
J gene: TRBJ2-5

CDR3 DNA: TGTGCTAGTGGTTTGGTACCCGATGTCACTGAAGCTTTCTTT
CDR3 protein: CASGLVPDVTEAFF
D gene: NA
clone size: NA
V gene: TRBV12-5
J gene: TRBJ1-1

CDR3 DNA: TGTGCCAGCTCACCAATTCTAGGGACAGGGGAGACTGAAGCTTTCTTT
CDR3 protein: CASSPILGTGETEAFF
D gene: TRBD1
clone size: NA
V gene: TRBV18
J gene: TRBJ1-1

CDR3 DNA: TGTGCCTGGAGTCAAGTGCGGGACAGGGCGGCCTTTGGCTACACCTTC
CDR3 protein: CAWSQVRDRAAFGYTF
D gene: TRBD1
clone size: NA
V gene: TRBV30
J gene: TRBJ1-2

CDR3 DNA: TGCGCCAGCAGCCAAGTCTTCACCGGGACTAGCGGGGTCAATGAGCAGTTCTTC
CDR3 protein: CASSQVFTGTSGVNEQFF
D gene: TRBD2
clone size: NA
V gene: TRBV4-1
J gene: TRBJ2-1

CDR3 DNA: TGCGCCAGCAGCTTGGCCAAACAGGGAGACGAGCAGTACTTC
CDR3 protein: CASSLAKQGDEQYF
D gene: NA
clone size: NA
V gene: TRBV5-1
J gene: TRBJ2-7

CDR3 DNA: TGTGCCAGCAGCGTCGGGACTAGCGGCCTCCAAGAGACCCAGTACTTC
CDR3 protein: CASSVGTSGLQETQYF
D gene: TRBD2
clone size: once
V gene: TRBV9
J gene: TRBJ2-5

CDR3 DNA: TGTGCCAGCAGTCCCGGACGTGAGAACCAGCCCCAGCATTTT
CDR3 protein: CASSPGRENQPQHF
D gene: NA
clone size: NA
V gene: TRBV6-6
J gene: TRBJ1-5

CDR3 DNA: TGTGCCAGCACCGCCCAGGGGGCGAAAGGGGAGACCCAGTACTTC
CDR3 protein: CASTAQGAKGETQYF
D gene: TRBD1
clone size: NA
V gene: TRBV2
J gene: TRBJ2-5

CDR3 DNA: TGTGCCAGCAGTTTATTCAGAAACTCCTACGAGCAGTACTTC
CDR3 protein: CASSLFRNSYEQYF
D gene: NA
clone size: NA
V gene: TRBV27
J gene: TRBJ2-7

CDR3 DNA: TGTGCCAGCAGCTTAGAGTCGGGTAACTATGGCTACACCTTC
CDR3 protein: CASSLESGNYGYTF
D gene: NA
clone size: NA
V gene: TRBV7-9
J gene: TRBJ1-2

CDR3 DNA: TGTGCCAGCTCACCGGGGGCTGCTAATGAAAAACTGTTTTTT
CDR3 protein: CASSPGAANEKLFF
D gene: NA
clone size: NA
V gene: TRBV18
J gene: TRBJ1-4